This TCR beta chain comes out of a study of T cells after yellow fever vaccination. On the study more broadly: Fractions containing few cells were prepared with SMART-Seq v4 Ultra Low Input. Study-level points and caveats: Detected again after the booster were most primary-vaccination clones, at approximately 96% CD4 and 88% CD8. Some clonotypes were seen in both the CD4 and the CD8 compartments. These made up a small share and likely arose from convergent recombination.

By 5'RACE template switching, TCR cDNA was produced, with a universal primer site and UMIs added in the process. One entry per CDR3 protein results from TCRdb running MiXCR on the 5' RACE reads. The table shows around 230,000 distinct CDR3 sequences, with less than 7.5% occurring only once. Trimming cost V 5 bases and J 6 bases; bases outside gene matches: 16. Germline assignment: CDR1 MNHEY and CDR2 SMNVEV (reference sequence). The CDR3 contains 17 residues. To note about this clonotype: Its cognate antigen is unknown.

Sequences were derived from CD4+ T cells sorted from PBMCs, sampled on the day of the yellow fever booster vaccination. The V and J genes are TRBV27 and TRBJ2-7; 10 bases are a match to TRBD2. The TCR was taken from a man aged 30 to 45 who received the YFV17D yellow fever vaccine. The CDR3 protein is CASSRDGTGTSESEQYF. The CDR3 DNA follows: TGTGCCAGCAGTAGAGACGGGACTGGGACTAGCGAATCCGAGCAGTACTTC.